Sequencing of this TCR beta chain was carried out in a study of shared clonotypes between healthy human individuals. Whole-study context: Each donor's CD4 naive and CD4 memory cells filled three plates apiece, CD8 naive two, and CD8 memory one. The study, taken as a whole, reports: Shared clonotypes across all four donors exceeded non-shared ones in generation probability.

Libraries were prepared by immunoSEQ multiplex PCR; TCRdb keeps only in-frame clonotypes and omits some of them. The table lists 2.3 million or so clones, more than 80% of them singletons, with 0.39% in the top ten. As for this clone: What it recognizes is unknown.

The CDR3 is 14 amino acids. Deletions cut 5 bases from V and 4 bases from J, with 12 bases between. Germline lookup yields CDR1 SGHVS and CDR2 FQNEAQ. This clonotype originated in a man aged 18 to 29 in good health. Some clones in this sample may be carry-over from other donors' samples. Sequenced input: naive CD4+ T cells from PBMCs. As for subset: CD45RA+ positively selected. The rearrangement joins TRBV7-8 to TRBJ1-3, with a tentative D call TRBD1 (5 bases). The CDR3 loop is CASSIRAAGNTIYF. CDR3 nucleotide sequence: TGTGCCAGCAGCATCAGGGCCGCAGGAAACACCATATATTTT.